This T cell receptor beta chain was profiled in a study of T-cell memory formation after mild COVID-19. Study information: In these data, TCR clusters were largely donor specific. Study-level results: Clones contracting over day 15 to 85 were CD4/CD8 balanced, with later expanders leaning CD4+. There were some responding clones in pre-infection memory, which suggested that cross-reactive memory had joined.

Employing constant-segment primers, 5'RACE generated TCR alpha and TCR beta cDNA libraries bearing sample barcodes and UMIs. TCRdb processed the 5' RACE reads anew with MiXCR; each CDR3 protein has one entry. The sample includes around 420,000 distinct CDR3 sequences, roughly 24% seen only once; the top ten take 7% to 9.5%. In this sample, this clonotype turned up a few times. Antigen: not known. The germline V gene encodes CDR1 DFQATT and CDR2 SNEGSKA (reference sequence). The CDR3 runs to 12 residues. Trimming stripped 6 bases from V and 3 bases from J, with 11 bases between. The rearrangement uses TRBV20-1 and TRBJ1-1; D may be TRBD1 (5 bases). Sequenced material: PBMCs or a T cell subset sorted from them (not recorded which). This sequence originates from an adult woman who had mild COVID-19 (a few samples of this study predate the infection). Cell type and time point are not known. The CDR3 DNA reads as TGCAGTGCCCCCCGACAGTACACTGAAGCTTTCTTT. The encoded protein is CSAPRQYTEAFF.